These T cell receptor beta chains were read from a single sample in a study of PD-L1 blockade in urothelial cancer. Measured with immunoSEQ multiplex PCR; TCRdb has only the in-frame clones, and not every one. Among about 91,000 clones listed, over 80% were seen once. Sequencing was performed on PBMCs, taken around atezolizumab (anti-PD-L1) treatment. These TCRs come from an older man with urothelial cancer. CDR3s include the opening cysteine and the closing phenylalanine or tryptophan. Fields, in order: J gene, V gene, D gene, clone size, CDR3 DNA, CDR3 protein. D genes are given only for firm matches. Clone size, where shown, is once, few, many, or a class for clones that have expanded.

TRBJ1-1,TRBV9,.,once,TGTGCCAGCAGCCCGGGACACGTTAACACTGAAGCTTTCTTT,CASSPGHVNTEAFF
TRBJ1-6,TRBV7-8,.,.,TGTGCCAGCAGCTTAGCGATGGGGCTGAGGAATTCACCCCTCCACTTT,CASSLAMGLRNSPLHF
TRBJ2-3,TRBV9,TRBD1,.,TGTGCCAGCACACGGGACAGGGTCACAGATACGCAGTATTTT,CASTRDRVTDTQYF
TRBJ1-5,TRBV6-6,.,once,TGTGCCAGCAGTTACGAGAAGCATAGCAATCAGCCCCAGCATTTT,CASSYEKHSNQPQHF
TRBJ2-5,TRBV5-1,TRBD1,.,TGCGCCAGCAGCCCGAGACCAGGGGGCCCAGAGACCCAGTACTTC,CASSPRPGGPETQYF
TRBJ2-2,TRBV7-3,TRBD2,.,TGTGCCAGCAGCTTTACTAGCGGGCCCACCGGGGAGCTGTTTTTT,CASSFTSGPTGELFF
TRBJ2-7,TRBV18,.,.,TGTGCCAGCTCACCACGGGACGGAGGGTACGAGCAGTACTTC,CASSPRDGGYEQYF
TRBJ1-6,TRBV7-3,TRBD1,.,TGTGCCAGCAGCTTAATCCACTTACCGGACAGGGGCTATAATTCACCCCTCCACTTT,CASSLIHLPDRGYNSPLHF
TRBJ2-2,TRBV29-1,.,.,TGCAGCGTACGAGCGGACAGCAGAAACACCGGGGAGCTGTTTTTT,CSVRADSRNTGELFF
TRBJ2-3,TRBV20-1,.,.,TGCAGTGCTAGCCGGGCAGATACGCAGTATTTT,CSASRADTQYF
TRBJ2-5,TRBV5-6,.,.,TGTGCCAGCAGCTTAGGGGTCCAAGAGACCCAGTACTTC,CASSLGVQETQYF
TRBJ1-1,TRBV7-2,.,once,TGTGCCAGCAGCTTAGCAGACTACAGTGGAGCTTTCTTT,CASSLADYSGAFF
TRBJ2-7,TRBV7-8,.,.,TGTGCCAGCAGCTTAATCCTCTACGAGCAGTACTTC,CASSLILYEQYF
TRBJ2-1,TRBV5-1,TRBD2,.,TGCGCCAGCAGAGAACTAGCGGGAGGATGGGAGCAGTTCTTC,CASRELAGGWEQFF
TRBJ2-2,TRBV4-2,.,.,TGTGCCAGCAGCCGTAGTGACACCGGGGAGCTGTTTTTT,CASSRSDTGELFF
TRBJ1-3,TRBV28,.,.,TGTGCCAGCAAGGGGGTAAAGGGGCCTTCGAGCTCTGGAAACACCATATATTTT,CASKGVKGPSSSGNTIYF
TRBJ2-2,TRBV5-3,TRBD2,.,TGTGCCAGAAGCCTGGGACTAGCGGGAGGGCGGGGCACCGGGGAGCTGTTTTTT,CARSLGLAGGRGTGELFF
TRBJ1-2,TRBV19,.,few,TGTGCCAGCAAAGTCGAACAGGGAGATGGCTACACCTTC,CASKVEQGDGYTF
TRBJ2-3,TRBV5-1,TRBD2,few,TGCGCCAGCAGCTTTTACGGGGGGGGCCAGGCCACAGATACGCAGTATTTT,CASSFYGGGQATDTQYF
TRBJ2-2,TRBV19,.,.,TGTGCCAGCACGACCTACCGGGACACCGGGGAGCTGTTTTTT,CASTTYRDTGELFF
TRBJ2-1,TRBV11-2,.,.,TGTGCCAGCAGCTTAGCCCCCCCGGGCTACAATGAGCAGTTCTTC,CASSLAPPGYNEQFF
TRBJ2-3,TRBV5-6,TRBD2,.,TGTGCCAGCAGCTTGTTAGCGGGGGCCCGGTCCGAAGATACGCAGTATTTT,CASSLLAGARSEDTQYF
TRBJ2-1,TRBV4-2,.,few,TGTGCCAGCAGCCAAGAGGGGGGGGCTAGAAATGAGCAGTTCTTC,CASSQEGGARNEQFF
TRBJ1-4,TRBV27,.,.,TGTGCCAGCAGACAGGGAACTAATGAAAAACTGTTTTTT,CASRQGTNEKLFF
TRBJ2-2,TRBV5-5,TRBD2,once,TGTGCCAGCAGCTTGGGGGCGACTAGCGGTTTGGCCGGGGAGCTGTTTTTT,CASSLGATSGLAGELFF
TRBJ1-3,TRBV7-2,.,.,TGTGCCAGCAGCCCCAGGGGAGGGGTAGGAAACACCATATATTTT,CASSPRGGVGNTIYF
TRBJ1-4,TRBV7-9,.,.,TGTGCCAGCAGCCCCACGGTTACTGATAATGAAAAACTGTTTTTT,CASSPTVTDNEKLFF
TRBJ1-1,TRBV11-3,TRBD1,medium-sized,TGTGCCAGCAGCCCGAGGACAGGGCGGACTGAAGCTTTCTTT,CASSPRTGRTEAFF
TRBJ1-2,TRBV19,.,.,TGTGCCAGTAGTATCAGGGGCGAGGGTAACTATGGCTACACCTTC,CASSIRGEGNYGYTF
TRBJ2-5,TRBV19,TRBD1,.,TGTGCCAGTAGTACTCCGGGACAGGGGGCTGGTGAGACCCAGTACTTC,CASSTPGQGAGETQYF
TRBJ1-2,TRBV27,.,once,TGTGCCAGCAGTCCCCCCCGGACAGACCGAAACTATGGCTACACCTTC,CASSPPRTDRNYGYTF
TRBJ2-3,TRBV15,.,.,TGTGCCACCAGCAGAGATCTTGCGGTTAGCACAGATACGCAGTATTTT,CATSRDLAVSTDTQYF
TRBJ2-5,TRBV7-2,TRBD2,.,TGTGCCAGCAGCTTAGTTGCAGCGGGAGGTGGAGAGACCCAGTACTTC,CASSLVAAGGGETQYF
TRBJ2-1,TRBV7-9,.,medium-sized,TGTGCCAGCAGCCCGGGTAGAGCGGCCTACAATGAGCAGTTCTTC,CASSPGRAAYNEQFF
TRBJ2-1,TRBV11-2,.,.,TGTGCCAGCAGCGGGACTGGAGATTACAATGAGCAGTTCTTC,CASSGTGDYNEQFF
TRBJ1-1,TRBV18,.,.,TGTGCCAGCTCAACCCCCAGGGGACCCACTGAAGCTTTCTTT,CASSTPRGPTEAFF
TRBJ2-1,TRBV5-1,TRBD1,.,TGCGCCAGCAGCACCTGGACAGGGAGCTCCTACAATGAGCAGTTCTTC,CASSTWTGSSYNEQFF
TRBJ2-3,TRBV13,TRBD2,.,TGTGCCAGCAGCTCGGGACTAGCGGGGGTACCGTATACAGATACGCAGTATTTT,CASSSGLAGVPYTDTQYF
TRBJ2-5,TRBV19,TRBD1,.,TGTGCCAGTAGTATAGGGGCAGGGGGTAGGGGAGAGACCCAGTACTTC,CASSIGAGGRGETQYF
TRBJ1-5,TRBV10-3,TRBD1,.,TGTGCCATCAGTGGTGGGGCGGGACAGCAGCCCCAGCATTTT,CAISGGAGQQPQHF
TRBJ2-7,TRBV5-1,TRBD2,.,TGCGCCAGCAGCTCCTTAGCGGGAGGGCGCGAGCAGTACTTC,CASSSLAGGREQYF
TRBJ2-5,TRBV29-1,TRBD2,.,TGCAGCGTCGTGGGGACTAGCGGGAGTGGGGAGACCCAGTACTTC,CSVVGTSGSGETQYF
TRBJ1-2,TRBV2,.,few,TGTGCCAGCAGTAGAATCCCAGGGCCCTATGGCTACACCTTC,CASSRIPGPYGYTF
TRBJ2-2,TRBV7-3,TRBD1,.,TGTGCCAGCAGCCCCGGGACAGGGTCCCTCGGGGAGCTGTTTTTT,CASSPGTGSLGELFF